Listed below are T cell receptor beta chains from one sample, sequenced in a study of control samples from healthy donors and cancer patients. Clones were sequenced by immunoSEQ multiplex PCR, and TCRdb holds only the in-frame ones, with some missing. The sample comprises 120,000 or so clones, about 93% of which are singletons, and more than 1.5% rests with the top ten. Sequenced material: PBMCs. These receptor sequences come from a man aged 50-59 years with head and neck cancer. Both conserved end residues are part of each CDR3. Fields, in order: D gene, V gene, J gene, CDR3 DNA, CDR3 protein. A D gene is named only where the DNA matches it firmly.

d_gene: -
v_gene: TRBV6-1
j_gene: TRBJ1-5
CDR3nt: TGTGCCAGCAGTGAAAGAGGGGGACAGCCCCAGCATTTT
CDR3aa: CASSERGGQPQHF

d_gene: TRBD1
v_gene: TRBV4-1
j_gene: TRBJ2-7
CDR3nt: TGCGCCAGCAGCACTCCGGGACAGGGAATGTACGAGCAGTACTTC
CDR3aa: CASSTPGQGMYEQYF

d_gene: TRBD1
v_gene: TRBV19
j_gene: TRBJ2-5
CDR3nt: TGTGCCAGTAGTATCGGGACAGTTTTTCAAGAGACCCAGTACTTC
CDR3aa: CASSIGTVFQETQYF

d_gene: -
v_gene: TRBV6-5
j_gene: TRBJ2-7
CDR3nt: TGTGCCAGCAGTTACGGCGACTCCTTTTCACAGGGGCAGTACTTC
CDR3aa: CASSYGDSFSQGQYF

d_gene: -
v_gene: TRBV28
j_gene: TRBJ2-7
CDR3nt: TGTGCCAGCAGTTTTGAGGTTCGGGACCCCGGCCACGAGCAGTACTTC
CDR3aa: CASSFEVRDPGHEQYF

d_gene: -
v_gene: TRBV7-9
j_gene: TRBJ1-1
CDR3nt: TGTGCCAGCAGCTTGGGGTCTGGGCAGGGAGCTTTCTTT
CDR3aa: CASSLGSGQGAFF

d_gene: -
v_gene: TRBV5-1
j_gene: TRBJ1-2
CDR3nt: TGCGCCAGCAGCTTACCCGGACAGCCGCAGGATGGCTACACCTTC
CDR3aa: CASSLPGQPQDGYTF

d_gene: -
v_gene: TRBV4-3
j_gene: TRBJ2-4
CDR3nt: TGCGCCAGCAGCCAAGAATACACCCCACAGGGCTTAGCCAAAAACATTCAGTACTTC
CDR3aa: CASSQEYTPQGLAKNIQYF

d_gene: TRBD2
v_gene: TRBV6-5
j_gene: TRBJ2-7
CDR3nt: TGTGCCAGCACCCGGGGGGGGGCCGCTTACGAGCAGTACTTC
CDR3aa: CASTRGGAAYEQYF

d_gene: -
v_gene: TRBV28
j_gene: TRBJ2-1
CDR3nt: TGTGCCAGCAGTTTATTGGGTAATGAGCAGTTCTTC
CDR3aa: CASSLLGNEQFF

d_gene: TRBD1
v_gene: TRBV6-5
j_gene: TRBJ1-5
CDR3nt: TGTGCCAGCAGCCGTGACAGGGGAGGTAATCAGCCCCAGCATTTT
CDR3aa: CASSRDRGGNQPQHF

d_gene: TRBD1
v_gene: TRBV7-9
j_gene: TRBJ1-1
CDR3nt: TGTGCCAGCAGCTTGGCGGGACAGGGAGCTTTCTTT
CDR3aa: CASSLAGQGAFF

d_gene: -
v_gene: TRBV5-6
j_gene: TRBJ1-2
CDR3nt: TGTGCCAGCAGCCCCCGGGGGAGGGACGGTCATGGCTACACCTTC
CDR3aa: CASSPRGRDGHGYTF

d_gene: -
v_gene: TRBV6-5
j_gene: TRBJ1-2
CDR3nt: TGTGCCAGCAGCAGGCGATCCTATGGCTACACCTTC
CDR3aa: CASSRRSYGYTF